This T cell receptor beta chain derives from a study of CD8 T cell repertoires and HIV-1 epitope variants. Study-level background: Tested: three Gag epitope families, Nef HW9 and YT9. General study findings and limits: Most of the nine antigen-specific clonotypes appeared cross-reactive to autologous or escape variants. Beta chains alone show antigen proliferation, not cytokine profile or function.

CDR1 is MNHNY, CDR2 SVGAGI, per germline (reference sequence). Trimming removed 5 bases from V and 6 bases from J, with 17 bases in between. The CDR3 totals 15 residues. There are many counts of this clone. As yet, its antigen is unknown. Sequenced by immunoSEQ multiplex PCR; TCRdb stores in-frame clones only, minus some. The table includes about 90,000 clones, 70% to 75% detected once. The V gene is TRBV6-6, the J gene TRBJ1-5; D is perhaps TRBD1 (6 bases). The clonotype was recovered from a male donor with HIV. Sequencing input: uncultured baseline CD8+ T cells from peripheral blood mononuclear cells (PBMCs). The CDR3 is CASSAGTSLTQPQHF. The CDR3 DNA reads TGTGCCAGCAGTGCCGGGACATCCTTAACTCAGCCCCAGCATTTT.